Included here is one T cell receptor (beta chain) sequence, with context. The antigen remains undetermined. These data originate in a study of graft-versus-host responses after intestinal transplantation. V lost 6 bases, J lost 4 bases, and 7 bases stayed unmatched. The germline V gene encodes CDR1 SNHLY and CDR2 FYNNEI. The CDR3 contains 14 residues. Sequencing used immunoSEQ multiplex PCR; TCRdb keeps in-frame clones, though not all of them. The sample holds under 85,000 clones, approximately 93% seen once. The chain joins TRBV2 to TRBJ1-1; 8 bases fit TRBD1. This clonotype originated in a human donor who received an intestinal transplant. Sequences were derived from unstimulated CD8+ T cells sorted from spleen or lymph node cells, sampled before intestinal transplant. CDR3 sequence: CASRTGERFTEAFF. The CDR3 DNA reads TGTGCCAGCAGGACAGGGGAGAGGTTCACTGAAGCTTTCTTT. The variable domain in full, with the rest retrieved from reference TRBV2 and TRBJ1-1, is EPEVTQTPSHQVTQMGQEVILRCVPISNHLYFYWYRQILGQKVEFLVSFYNNEISEKSEIFDDQFSVERPDGSNFTLKIRSTKLEDSAMYFCASRTGERFTEAFFGQGTRLTVV.